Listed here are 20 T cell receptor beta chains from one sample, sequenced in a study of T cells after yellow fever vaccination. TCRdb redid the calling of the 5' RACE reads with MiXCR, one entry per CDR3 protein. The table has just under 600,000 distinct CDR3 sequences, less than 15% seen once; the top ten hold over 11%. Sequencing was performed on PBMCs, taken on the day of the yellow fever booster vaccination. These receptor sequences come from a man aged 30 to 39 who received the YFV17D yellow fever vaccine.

The CDR3 bases are TGCGCCAGCAGTGAGTCGGGTCGGAAGCAGGGGCGAGGTGGCTACACCTTC. It is translated as CASSESGRKQGRGGYTF. The chain uses TRBV10-2 and TRBJ1-2; TRBD1 is a possible D gene (6 bases). Germline V gene lookup returns CDR1 WSHSY and CDR2 SAAADI. The CDR3 has 17 residues. Trimming removed 0 bases at V and 7 bases at J, with 21 bases between.

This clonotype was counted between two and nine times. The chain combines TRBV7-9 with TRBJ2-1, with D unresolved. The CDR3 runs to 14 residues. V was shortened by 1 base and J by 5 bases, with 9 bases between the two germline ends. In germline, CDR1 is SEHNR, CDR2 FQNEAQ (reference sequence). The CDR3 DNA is TGTGCCAGCAGCTTAGAATTGGGTCACAATGAGCAGTTCTTC. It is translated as CASSLELGHNEQFF.

This chain's CDR3 is CASGPLAGGQPQHF. Written as DNA, the CDR3 is TGTGCCAGCGGGCCCCTGGCGGGTGGGCAGCCCCAGCATTTT. J is TRBJ1-5 and V is TRBV25-1; D unresolved. The CDR3 sequence is 14 residues long. Germline V CDR1 and CDR2: MGHDK, SYGVNS. V lost 8 bases and J lost 7, with 18 bases in between.

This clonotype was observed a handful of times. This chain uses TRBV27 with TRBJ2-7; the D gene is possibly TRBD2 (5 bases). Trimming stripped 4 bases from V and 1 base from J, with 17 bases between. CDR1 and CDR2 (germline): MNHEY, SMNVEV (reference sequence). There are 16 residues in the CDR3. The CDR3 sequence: CASSSLRLGGSYEQYF. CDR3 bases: TGTGCCAGCAGTTCCTTGCGACTCGGCGGGTCCTACGAGCAGTACTTC.

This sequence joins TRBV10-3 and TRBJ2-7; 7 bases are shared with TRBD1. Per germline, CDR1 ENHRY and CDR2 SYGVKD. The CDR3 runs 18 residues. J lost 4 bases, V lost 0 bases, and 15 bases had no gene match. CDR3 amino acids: CAISESGLQGSVAYEQYF. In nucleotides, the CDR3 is TGTGCCATCAGTGAGTCGGGTTTACAGGGGTCCGTAGCGTACGAGCAGTACTTC.

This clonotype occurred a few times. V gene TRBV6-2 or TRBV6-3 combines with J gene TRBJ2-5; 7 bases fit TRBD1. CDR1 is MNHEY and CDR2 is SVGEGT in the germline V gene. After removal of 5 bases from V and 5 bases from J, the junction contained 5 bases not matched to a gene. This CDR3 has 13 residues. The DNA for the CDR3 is TGTGCCAGCAGTGTCTACAGGGGTGAGACCCAGTACTTC. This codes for CASSVYRGETQYF.

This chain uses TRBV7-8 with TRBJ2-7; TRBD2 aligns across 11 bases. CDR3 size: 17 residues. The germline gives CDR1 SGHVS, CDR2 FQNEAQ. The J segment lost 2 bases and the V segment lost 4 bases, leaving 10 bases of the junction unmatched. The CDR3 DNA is TGTGCCAGCAGCTCCCCTCTAGCGGGAGGACCGACCTACGAGCAGTACTTC. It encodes CASSSPLAGGPTYEQYF.

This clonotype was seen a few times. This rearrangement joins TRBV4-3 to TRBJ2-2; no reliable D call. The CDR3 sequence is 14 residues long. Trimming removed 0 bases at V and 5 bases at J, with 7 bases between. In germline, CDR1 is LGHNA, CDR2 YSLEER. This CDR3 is CASSQDLITGELFF. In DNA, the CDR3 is TGCGCCAGCAGCCAAGATTTGATAACCGGGGAGCTGTTTTTT.

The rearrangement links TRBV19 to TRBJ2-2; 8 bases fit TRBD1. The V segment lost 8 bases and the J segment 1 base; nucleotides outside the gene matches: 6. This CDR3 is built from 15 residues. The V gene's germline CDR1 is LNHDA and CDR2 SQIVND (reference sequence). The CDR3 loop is CASWIGQGNTGELFF. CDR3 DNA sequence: TGTGCCAGTTGGATAGGACAGGGGAACACCGGGGAGCTGTTTTTT.

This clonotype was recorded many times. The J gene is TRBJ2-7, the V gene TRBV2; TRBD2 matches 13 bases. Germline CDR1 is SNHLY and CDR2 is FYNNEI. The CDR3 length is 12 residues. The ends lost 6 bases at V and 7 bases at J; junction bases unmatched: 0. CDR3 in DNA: TGTGCCAGCAGGGGACTAGCGGGGGAGCAGTACTTC. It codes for CASRGLAGEQYF.

As DNA, the CDR3 is TGTGCCAGCAGCTTCGTTTCGAACACCGGGGAGCTGTTTTTT. This sequence encodes CASSFVSNTGELFF. This chain connects TRBV7-2 to TRBJ2-2, with D uncertain. Germline V CDR1 and CDR2: SGHTA, FQGNSA. The CDR3 has 14 amino acids. The V end lost 3 bases, the J end lost 0 bases, and 5 bases lay between the germline ends.

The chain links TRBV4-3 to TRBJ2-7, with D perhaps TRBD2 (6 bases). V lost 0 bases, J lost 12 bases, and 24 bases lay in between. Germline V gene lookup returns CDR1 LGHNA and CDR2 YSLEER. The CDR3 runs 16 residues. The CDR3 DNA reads TGCGCCAGCAGCCAAGAAATAGGGTCCCTTGCGGGATTTTTGTACTTC. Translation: CASSQEIGSLAGFLYF.

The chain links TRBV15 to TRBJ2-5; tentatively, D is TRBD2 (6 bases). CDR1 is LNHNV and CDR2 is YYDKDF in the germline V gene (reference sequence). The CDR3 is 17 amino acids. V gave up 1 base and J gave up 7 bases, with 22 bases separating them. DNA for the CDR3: TGTGCCACCAGCAGAGGAGTTCCCGGGAGTCATATAGGGACCCAGTACTTC. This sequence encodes CATSRGVPGSHIGTQYF.

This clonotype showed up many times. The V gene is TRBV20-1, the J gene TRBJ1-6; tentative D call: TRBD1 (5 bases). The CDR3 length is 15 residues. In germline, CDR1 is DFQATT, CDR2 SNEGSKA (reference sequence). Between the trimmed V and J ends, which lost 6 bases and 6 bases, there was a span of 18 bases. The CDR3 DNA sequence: TGCAGTGCGCGCGGAGCTACTCAGGGTAATTCACCCCTCCACTTT. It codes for CSARGATQGNSPLHF.

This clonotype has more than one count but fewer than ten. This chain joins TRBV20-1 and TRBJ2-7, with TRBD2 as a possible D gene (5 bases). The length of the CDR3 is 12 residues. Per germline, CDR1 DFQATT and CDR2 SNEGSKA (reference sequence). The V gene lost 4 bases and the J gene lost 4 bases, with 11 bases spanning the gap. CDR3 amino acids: CSATPPGYEQYF. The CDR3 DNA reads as TGCAGTGCTACCCCCCCGGGGTACGAGCAGTACTTC.

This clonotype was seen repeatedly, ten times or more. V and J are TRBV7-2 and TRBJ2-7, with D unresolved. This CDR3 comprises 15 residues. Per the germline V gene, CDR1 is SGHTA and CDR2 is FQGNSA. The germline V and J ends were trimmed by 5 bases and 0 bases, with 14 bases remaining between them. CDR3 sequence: CASSGSIVTSYEQYF. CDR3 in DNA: TGTGCCAGCAGCGGGTCGATAGTCACCTCCTACGAGCAGTACTTC.

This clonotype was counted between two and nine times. The CDR3 spells CASSLAYVNTGELFF. The DNA of the CDR3 is TGTGCCAGCAGCTTAGCATACGTGAACACCGGGGAGCTGTTTTTT. The chain recombines TRBV7-9 with TRBJ2-2, with no clear D. The germline gives CDR1 SEHNR, CDR2 FQNEAQ (reference sequence). This CDR3 has 15 amino acids. Deletions cut 0 bases from V and 1 base from J, with 6 bases between.

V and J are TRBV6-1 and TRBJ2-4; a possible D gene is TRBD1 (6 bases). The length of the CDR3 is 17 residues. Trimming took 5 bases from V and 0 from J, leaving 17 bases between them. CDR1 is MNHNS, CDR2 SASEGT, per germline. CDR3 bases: TGTGCCAGCAGTCCCACCTACAGGGATTCAGCCAAAAACATTCAGTACTTC. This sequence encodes CASSPTYRDSAKNIQYF.

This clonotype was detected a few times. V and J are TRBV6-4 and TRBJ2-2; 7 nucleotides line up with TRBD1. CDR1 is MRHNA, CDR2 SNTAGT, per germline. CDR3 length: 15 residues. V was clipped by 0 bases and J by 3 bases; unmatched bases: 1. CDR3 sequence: CASSDSGQDTGELFF. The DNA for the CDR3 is TGTGCCAGCAGTGACTCAGGACAGGACACCGGGGAGCTGTTTTTT.

The CDR3 DNA follows: TGTGCCAGTAGTATAGCTGGACGTCTCAATCAGCCCCAGCATTTT. Residues: CASSIAGRLNQPQHF. The chain carries TRBV19 and TRBJ1-5; D gene ambiguous. V was clipped by 1 base and J by 3 bases, with 10 bases between them. The CDR3 contains 15 residues. CDR1 is LNHDA and CDR2 is SQIVND in the germline V gene (reference sequence).